These T cell receptor beta chains were read from a single sample in a study of CD8 T cells in ankylosing spondylitis. Each CDR3 protein gets one entry after TCRdb re-called the 5' RACE reads with MiXCR. Counted here are some 300,000 distinct CDR3 sequences, about a fifth occurring once; the ten biggest clones make up 3% to 4%. Material for sequencing was blood, either unsorted or a sorted T cell fraction (not recorded which). The receptors derive from a female donor with ankylosing spondylitis or in good health (not recorded which). Each CDR3 is given without its conserved first and last residue. A D gene is named only where the DNA matches it firmly.

TRBJ2-2 | NA | TRBV10-3 | AISEEIGELF
TRBJ1-1 | TRBD1 | TRBV10-3 | AISQGAGAEAF
TRBJ2-3 | NA | TRBV20-1 | SASTTRDTQY
TRBJ2-7 | NA | TRBV12-3/TRBV12-4 | ASSPSTGRRSEQY
TRBJ2-2 | TRBD2 | TRBV4-2 | ASSQDRTSGGDWNTGELF
TRBJ2-6 | NA | TRBV5-1 | ASTQGWGSGANVLT
TRBJ2-1 | NA | TRBV13 | ASSLNRAYNEQF
TRBJ1-1 | TRBD1 | TRBV5-5 | ASTSQGAGTEAF
TRBJ2-5 | TRBD1 | TRBV20-1 | SARGDRQQETQY
TRBJ2-7 | NA | TRBV20-1 | SARAASREQY
TRBJ1-2 | NA | TRBV6-2/TRBV6-3 | ASRAGYGYT
TRBJ2-5 | TRBD2 | TRBV15 | ATSRDLATSGETQY
TRBJ2-1 | TRBD2 | TRBV9 | ASSGTSGTYNEQF
TRBJ2-3 | TRBD2 | TRBV12-3/TRBV12-4 | ASSPPGLALSDTQY
TRBJ2-2 | NA | TRBV6-1 | ASRAGTPTRGGELF
TRBJ2-1 | NA | TRBV19 | ASTPGLAGRNEQF
TRBJ1-1 | TRBD1 | TRBV20-1 | SATPSGTGVMNTEAF
TRBJ1-1 | TRBD1 | TRBV28 | ASHGQGAVEAF
TRBJ1-2 | TRBD1 | TRBV7-8 | ASSSDRVGGYT
TRBJ2-3 | NA | TRBV6-1 | ASSDALPGHDTDTQY
TRBJ2-4 | NA | TRBV6-1 | ASMDSILAKNIQY
TRBJ2-2 | NA | TRBV24-1 | ATSEAGRGGELF
TRBJ2-1 | TRBD2 | TRBV5-1 | ASRREAGGRNEQF
TRBJ1-6 | TRBD1 | TRBV6-2/TRBV6-3 | ASSYPDRRHLH
TRBJ2-1 | NA | TRBV7-3 | ASSYGGDEQF
TRBJ1-4 | NA | TRBV12-3/TRBV12-4 | ASSLWGRATNEKLF
TRBJ2-1 | TRBD2 | TRBV2 | ASSEIAGAPNEQF
TRBJ2-5 | TRBD1 | TRBV28 | ASTTATGMKETQY
TRBJ1-6 | NA | TRBV6-1 | ASSELSSYNSPLH
TRBJ2-3 | TRBD1 | TRBV4-1 | ASSQTGATDTQY
TRBJ1-1 | NA | TRBV7-2 | ASSPLGLTEAF
TRBJ2-3 | NA | TRBV10-3 | AISEPPPQTDTQY
TRBJ2-1 | TRBD2 | TRBV20-1 | SAPEGSSGKGEQF
TRBJ2-1 | TRBD1 | TRBV18 | ASSPLPGQGQYEQF
TRBJ1-1 | NA | TRBV4-3 | ASSQVSGARTEAF
TRBJ2-6 | NA | TRBV4-3 | ASSHGRDGGANVLT
TRBJ1-1 | NA | TRBV28 | ASSLIGQRNTEAF
TRBJ2-1 | NA | TRBV20-1 | SASGTPDNEQF
TRBJ2-5 | NA | TRBV10-3 | AISESGDRNQETQY
TRBJ2-1 | TRBD2 | TRBV7-6 | ASSLDSRAGSLL
TRBJ2-3 | NA | TRBV6-5 | ASSCPGCDTQY
TRBJ1-5 | NA | TRBV12-3/TRBV12-4 | ASSYGPLRNQPQH
TRBJ1-1 | TRBD1 | TRBV5-6 | ASSRLDRENTEAF
TRBJ2-3 | TRBD2 | TRBV7-2 | ASSLASGREWDTQY
TRBJ2-5 | NA | TRBV7-2 | ASSLFGQDQETQY
TRBJ2-4 | TRBD1 | TRBV6-5 | ASSYSGMMTGVDIQY
TRBJ2-7 | NA | TRBV20-1 | SARVGLPQPQY
TRBJ2-3 | NA | TRBV5-1 | ASSREGTPSTDTQY
TRBJ2-3 | NA | TRBV28 | ASRGVGGAVDTQY
TRBJ1-1 | NA | TRBV7-8 | ASSPRAYDGTEAF
TRBJ2-3 | TRBD2 | TRBV20-1 | SAHLTSGLTDTQY
TRBJ1-1 | NA | TRBV5-5 | ASSFPGTKGAF
TRBJ2-5 | NA | TRBV25-1 | ASSEYLGGQETQY
TRBJ2-3 | TRBD2 | TRBV5-1 | ASSLSGTSTDTQY
TRBJ2-3 | TRBD2 | TRBV6-2/TRBV6-3 | ASSSPAGGRDTQY
TRBJ2-4 | TRBD2 | TRBV29-1 | SVVSGGAKNIQY
TRBJ2-5 | TRBD2 | TRBV20-1 | SALPLGGRGGETQY
TRBJ2-5 | TRBD2 | TRBV15 | ATSRGLVAQETQY
TRBJ1-5 | NA | TRBV6-2/TRBV6-3 | ASSPSGGSNQPQH
TRBJ1-2 | NA | TRBV5-1 | ASSPDGEPTLYGYT